Sequencing of this TCR beta chain was carried out in a study of OX40 agonist ivuxolimab in advanced cancers. Study overall: Three patients showed partial responses: one hepatocellular carcinoma and two cutaneous melanoma cases.

Study-wide results and limits: Clonal expansion was among the lowest in partial responders at 0.1-3.0 mg/kg, especially CD8+. Blood T cells, both CD4+ and CD8+, expanded clonally by week 6 at 0.1 to 3.0 mg/kg.

The CDR3 is 16 residues long. The V gene's germline CDR1 is LNHDA and CDR2 SQIVND (reference sequence). Trimming shortened V by 3 bases and J by 7 bases, and 19 bases separated the two germline ends. Some clones are missing from TCRdb's copy, which holds only in-frame ones; the method was immunoSEQ multiplex PCR. The sample holds nearly 50,000 clones, about 81% seen once. Regarding this clone: Its specificity is not known.

This clonotype originated in an adult with an advanced solid tumor such as melanoma, head and neck, liver or kidney cancer. The gene calls are TRBV19 and TRBJ2-1; D could derive from TRBD1 or TRBD2 (5 bases each). Sequenced here: CD4+ or CD8+ T cells sorted from blood, sampled in a trial of the OX40 agonist ivuxolimab. DNA of the CDR3: TGTGCCAGTAGTATGAATCGGGGCGGCAGGGCAAATGAGCAGTTCTTC. Its translation: CASSMNRGGRANEQFF. The whole variable domain, filled in from reference TRBV19 and TRBJ2-1, reads DGGITQSPKYLFRKEGQNVTLSCEQNLNHDAMYWYRQDPGQGLRLIYYSQIVNDFQKGDIAEGYSVSREKKESFPLTVTSAQKNPTAFYLCASSMNRGGRANEQFFGPGTRLTVL.